One T cell receptor (beta chain) is described in this entry. The antigen is not known. Other nucleotide sequences from this sample produce the same CDR3. The sample originates from a study of shared clonotypes between healthy human individuals. Study overall: The donor pool was made up of two women and a few men aged 18 to 49. Findings and limits, study-wide: Clonotype sharing levels among donors were expected to vary with sequencing depth.

CDR1 is SGHTA and CDR2 is FQGTGA in the germline V gene. The CDR3 spans 13 residues. V dropped 5 bases and J dropped 7; count of bases not matched to a gene: 4. The protocol was immunoSEQ multiplex PCR, while the TCRdb copy is restricted to in-frame clones and leaves out a portion. The sample consists of hundreds of thousands of clones, around 72% of them appearing once. Sequences were obtained from memory CD4+ T cells sorted from blood. The subset denotes: CD45RA-negative fraction. This sequence originates from a woman aged 30 to 39 in good health. The genes are TRBV7-3 and TRBJ2-1; TRBD1 matches at 8 bases. The CDR3: CASSTGQGNEQFF. Here the CDR3 DNA reads TGTGCCAGCAGCACTGGACAGGGTAATGAGCAGTTCTTC.